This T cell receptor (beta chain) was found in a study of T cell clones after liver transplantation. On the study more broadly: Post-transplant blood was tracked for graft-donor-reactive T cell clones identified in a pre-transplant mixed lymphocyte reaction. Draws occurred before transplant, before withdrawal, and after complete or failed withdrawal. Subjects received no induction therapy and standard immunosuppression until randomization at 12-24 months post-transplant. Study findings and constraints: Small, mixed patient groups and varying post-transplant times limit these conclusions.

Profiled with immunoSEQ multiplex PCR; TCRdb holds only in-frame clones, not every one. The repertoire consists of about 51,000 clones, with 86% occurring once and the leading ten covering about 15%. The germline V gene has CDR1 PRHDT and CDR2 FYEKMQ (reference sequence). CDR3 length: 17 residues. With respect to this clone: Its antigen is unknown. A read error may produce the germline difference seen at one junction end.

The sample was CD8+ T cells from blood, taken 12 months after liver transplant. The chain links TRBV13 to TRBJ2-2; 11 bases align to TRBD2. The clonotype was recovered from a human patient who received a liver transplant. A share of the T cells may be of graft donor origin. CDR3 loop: CASSPSGTSGFTGELFF. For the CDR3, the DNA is TGTGCCAGCAGTCCCTCGGGGACTAGCGGTTTCACCGGGGAACTGTTTTTT.